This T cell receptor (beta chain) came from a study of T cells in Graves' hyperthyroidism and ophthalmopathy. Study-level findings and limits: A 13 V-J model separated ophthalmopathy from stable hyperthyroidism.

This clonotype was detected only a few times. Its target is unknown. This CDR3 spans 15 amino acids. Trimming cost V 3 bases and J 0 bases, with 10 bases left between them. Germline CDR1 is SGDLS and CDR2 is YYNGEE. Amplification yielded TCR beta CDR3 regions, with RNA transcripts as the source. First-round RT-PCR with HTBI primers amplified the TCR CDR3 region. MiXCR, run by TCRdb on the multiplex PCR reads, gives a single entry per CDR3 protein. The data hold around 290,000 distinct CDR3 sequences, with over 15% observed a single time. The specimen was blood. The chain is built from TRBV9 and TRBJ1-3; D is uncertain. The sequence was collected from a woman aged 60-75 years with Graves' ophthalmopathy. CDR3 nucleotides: TGTGCCAGCAGCGCACCCGGGATCTCTGGAAACACCATATATTTT. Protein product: CASSAPGISGNTIYF.